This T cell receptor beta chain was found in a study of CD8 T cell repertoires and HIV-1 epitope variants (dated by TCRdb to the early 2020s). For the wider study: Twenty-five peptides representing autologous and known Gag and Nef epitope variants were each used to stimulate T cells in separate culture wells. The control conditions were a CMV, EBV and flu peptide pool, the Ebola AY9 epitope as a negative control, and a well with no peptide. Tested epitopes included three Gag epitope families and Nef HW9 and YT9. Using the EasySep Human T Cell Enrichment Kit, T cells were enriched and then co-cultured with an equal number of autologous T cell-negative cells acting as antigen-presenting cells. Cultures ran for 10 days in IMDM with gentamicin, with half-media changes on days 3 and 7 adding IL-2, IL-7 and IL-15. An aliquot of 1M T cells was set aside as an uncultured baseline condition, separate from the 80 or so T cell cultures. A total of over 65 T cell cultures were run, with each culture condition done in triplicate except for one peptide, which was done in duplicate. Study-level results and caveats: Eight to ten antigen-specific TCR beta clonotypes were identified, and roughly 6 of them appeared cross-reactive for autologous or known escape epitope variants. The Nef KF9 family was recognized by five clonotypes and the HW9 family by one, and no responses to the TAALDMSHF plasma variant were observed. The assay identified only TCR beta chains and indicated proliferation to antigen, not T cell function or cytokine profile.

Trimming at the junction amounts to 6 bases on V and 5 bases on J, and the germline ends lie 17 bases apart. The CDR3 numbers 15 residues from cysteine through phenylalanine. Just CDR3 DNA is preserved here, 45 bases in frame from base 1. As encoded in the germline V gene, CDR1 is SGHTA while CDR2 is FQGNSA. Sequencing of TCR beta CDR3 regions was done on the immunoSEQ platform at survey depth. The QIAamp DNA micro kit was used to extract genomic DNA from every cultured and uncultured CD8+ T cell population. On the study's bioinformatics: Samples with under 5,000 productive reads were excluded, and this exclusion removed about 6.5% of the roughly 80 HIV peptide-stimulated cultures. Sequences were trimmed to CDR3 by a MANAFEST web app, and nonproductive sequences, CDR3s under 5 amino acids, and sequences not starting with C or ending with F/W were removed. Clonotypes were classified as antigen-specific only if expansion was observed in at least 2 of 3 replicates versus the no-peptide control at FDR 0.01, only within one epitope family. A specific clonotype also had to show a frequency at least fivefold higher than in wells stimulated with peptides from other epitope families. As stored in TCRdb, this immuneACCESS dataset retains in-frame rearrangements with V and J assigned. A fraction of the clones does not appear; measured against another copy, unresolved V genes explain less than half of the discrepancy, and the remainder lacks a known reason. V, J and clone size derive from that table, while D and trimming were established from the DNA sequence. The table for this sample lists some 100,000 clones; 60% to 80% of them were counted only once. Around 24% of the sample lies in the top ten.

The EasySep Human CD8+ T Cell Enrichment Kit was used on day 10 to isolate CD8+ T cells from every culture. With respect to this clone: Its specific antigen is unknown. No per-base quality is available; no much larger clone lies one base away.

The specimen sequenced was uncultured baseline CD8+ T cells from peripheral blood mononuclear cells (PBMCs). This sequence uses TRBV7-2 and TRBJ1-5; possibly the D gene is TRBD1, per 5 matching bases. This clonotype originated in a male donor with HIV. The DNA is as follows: TGTGCCAGCAGTTCATCCGGGACGGTCCATCAGCCCCAGCATTTT. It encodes CASSSSGTVHQPQHF.